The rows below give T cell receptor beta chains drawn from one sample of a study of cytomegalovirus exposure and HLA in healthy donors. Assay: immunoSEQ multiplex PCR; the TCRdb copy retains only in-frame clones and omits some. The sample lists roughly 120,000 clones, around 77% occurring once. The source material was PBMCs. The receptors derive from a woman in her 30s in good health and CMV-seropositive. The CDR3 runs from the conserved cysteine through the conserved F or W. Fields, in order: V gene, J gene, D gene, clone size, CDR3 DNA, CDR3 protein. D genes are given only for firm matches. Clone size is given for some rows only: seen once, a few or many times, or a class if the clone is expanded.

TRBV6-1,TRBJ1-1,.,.,TGTGCCAGCAGGGGGTGGGAGTTGGCTGAAGCTTTCTTT,CASRGWELAEAFF
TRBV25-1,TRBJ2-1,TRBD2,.,TGTGCCAGCAGTGTACGACTAGCGGGCGAGCAGTTCTTC,CASSVRLAGEQFF
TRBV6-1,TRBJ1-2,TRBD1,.,TGTGCCACCACAGGGGACCCCTACTATGGCTACACCTTC,CATTGDPYYGYTF
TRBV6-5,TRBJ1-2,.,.,TGTGCCAGCAGTTTGGGGGAAACAGGGGGCTACACCTTC,CASSLGETGGYTF
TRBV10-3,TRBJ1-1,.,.,TGTGCCATCAGTCCCGTGACAGCGTTGAACACTGAAGCTTTCTTT,CAISPVTALNTEAFF
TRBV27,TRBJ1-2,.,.,TGTGCCAGCAGTTCGGACATGGGTCATGGAGGCTACACCTTC,CASSSDMGHGGYTF
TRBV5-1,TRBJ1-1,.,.,TGCGCCAGCAGCTCGATGGACGCTGGAGGTGGCGCTTTCTTT,CASSSMDAGGGAFF
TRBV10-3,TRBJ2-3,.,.,TGTGCCATCAGTAAGCCGGGCACAGATACGCAGTATTTT,CAISKPGTDTQYF
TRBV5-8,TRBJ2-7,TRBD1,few,TGTGCCAGCAGGGGGGACAGGGCCCGCGACGAGCAGTACTTC,CASRGDRARDEQYF
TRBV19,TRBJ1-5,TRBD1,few,TGTGCCAGCCGGGACAGCCTCAATCAGCCCCAGCATTTT,CASRDSLNQPQHF
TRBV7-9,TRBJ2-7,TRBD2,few,TGTGCCAGCAGCTTAGTTGGCGGGAGGAGCCCCTCCTACGAGCAGTACTTC,CASSLVGGRSPSYEQYF
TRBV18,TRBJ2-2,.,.,TGTGCCAGCTCACCATTAAACACCGGGGAGCTGTTTTTT,CASSPLNTGELFF
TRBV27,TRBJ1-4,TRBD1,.,TGTGCCAGCAGTTTGGCCGGGACAGGGGGCACTAATGAAAAACTGTTTTTT,CASSLAGTGGTNEKLFF
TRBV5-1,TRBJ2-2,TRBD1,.,TGCGCCAGCAGCTGGGACAGGGCCACCGGGGAGCTGTTTTTT,CASSWDRATGELFF
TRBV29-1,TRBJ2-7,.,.,TGCAGCGTTTCCAAGGACAGCTTTTTCTACGAGCAGTACTTC,CSVSKDSFFYEQYF
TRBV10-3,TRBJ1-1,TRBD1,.,TGTGCCATCTGGGACAGGGGGCAGGGTAGCACTGAAGCTTTCTTT,CAIWDRGQGSTEAFF
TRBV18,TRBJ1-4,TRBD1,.,TGTGCCAGCTCACCAGCCATCCTACAGGGGGGTGAAAAACTGTTTTTT,CASSPAILQGGEKLFF
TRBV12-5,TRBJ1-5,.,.,TGTGCTAGTGGTTTCGATCACAGGGAGCAGCATTTT,CASGFDHREQHF
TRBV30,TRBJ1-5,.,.,TGTGCCTGGAGTGTATTTGGTCAGAATCAGCCCCAGCATTTT,CAWSVFGQNQPQHF
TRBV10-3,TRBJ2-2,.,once,TGTGCCACCACGGGCGGGGAGCGTCTCGCGAACACCGGGGAGCTGTTTTTT,CATTGGERLANTGELFF
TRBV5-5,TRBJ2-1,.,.,TGTGCCAGCAGCTTGCGTCTAGGCAATCGGTGGCAGTTCTTC,CASSLRLGNRWQFF
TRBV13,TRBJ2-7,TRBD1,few,TGTGCCAGCAGCCGCGGACAGGGATTGAGCTCCTACGAGCAGTACTTC,CASSRGQGLSSYEQYF
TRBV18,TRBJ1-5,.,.,TGTGCCAGCTCACCCAATCTACGGGGTTTACTGAGGCAGCCCCAGCATTTT,CASSPNLRGLLRQPQHF
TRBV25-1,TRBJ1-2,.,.,TGTGCCAGCAGTAGGGAAGGGGTCACCTCTAACTATGGCTACACCTTC,CASSREGVTSNYGYTF
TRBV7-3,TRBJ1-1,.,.,TGTGCCAGCAGCTTAACGTATTCAGGGTCGAACACTGAAGCTTTCTTT,CASSLTYSGSNTEAFF
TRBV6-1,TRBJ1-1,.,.,TGTGCCACTCCAAGGACAGTGAACACTGAAGCTTTCTTT,CATPRTVNTEAFF
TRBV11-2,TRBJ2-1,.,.,TGTGCCAGCAGCTTAGTGGGACTTTACAATGAGCAGTTCTTC,CASSLVGLYNEQFF
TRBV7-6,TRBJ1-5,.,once,TGTGCCAGCAGCTTAGGGCCGGGAAATCAGCCCCAGCATTTT,CASSLGPGNQPQHF
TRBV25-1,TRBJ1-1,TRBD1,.,TGTGCCAGCAGTGACGCCGGACAGGGGGACACTGAAGCTTTCTTT,CASSDAGQGDTEAFF
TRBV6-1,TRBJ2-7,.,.,TGTGCCAGCAGTGAAGCGCTGACGGGAGCCCTTGGCGAGCAGTACTTC,CASSEALTGALGEQYF
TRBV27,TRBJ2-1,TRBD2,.,TGTGCCAGCAGTTTTTTTGGGGGGGACTACAATGAGCAGTTCTTC,CASSFFGGDYNEQFF
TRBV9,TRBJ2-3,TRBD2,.,TGTGCCAGCAGCGTAGGCCCTAGCGGGGGCACAGATACGCAGTATTTT,CASSVGPSGGTDTQYF
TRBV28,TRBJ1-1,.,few,TGTGCCAGCAGTTTATTATACACTGAAGCTTTCTTT,CASSLLYTEAFF
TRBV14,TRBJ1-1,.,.,TGTGCCAGCAGCCACTTCCCGGGCGACTACATAACTGAAGCTTTCTTT,CASSHFPGDYITEAFF
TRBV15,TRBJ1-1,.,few,TGTGCCACCTCCGCTGCTATGAACACTGAAGCTTTCTTT,CATSAAMNTEAFF
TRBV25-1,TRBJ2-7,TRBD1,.,TGTGCCAGCAGTCAACAGGGGAATCGGCAGTACTTC,CASSQQGNRQYF
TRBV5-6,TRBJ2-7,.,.,TGTGCCAGCAGCTGGGACCGGGGGGCTACCTACGAGCAGTACTTC,CASSWDRGATYEQYF
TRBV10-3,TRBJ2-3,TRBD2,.,TGTGCCATCAGTGACCCGCGGGGGGGGGTGAGGACAGATACGCAGTATTTT,CAISDPRGGVRTDTQYF
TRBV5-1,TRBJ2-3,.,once,TGCGCCAGCAGCCAGGGGATGCCCCGGGGCACAGATACGCAGTATTTT,CASSQGMPRGTDTQYF
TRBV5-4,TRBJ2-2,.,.,TGTGCCAGCAGCTTGCCAGTCGGGGAGCTGTTTTTT,CASSLPVGELFF
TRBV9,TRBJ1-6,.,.,TGTGCCAGCAGTCCACCCTGGCAGAAGAATTCACCCCTCCACTTT,CASSPPWQKNSPLHF
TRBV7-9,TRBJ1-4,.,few,TGTGCCAGCAGCTTTATCGTCGGGGAAAAACTGTTTTTT,CASSFIVGEKLFF
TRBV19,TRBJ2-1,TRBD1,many,TGTGCCAGTAGTATTCATTCGGGACAGGGGGCTAGGGTTGAGCAGTTCTTC,CASSIHSGQGARVEQFF
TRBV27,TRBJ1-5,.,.,TGTGCCAGCAGTTTAGGGCGGGGGCTGGACAATCAGCCCCAGCATTTT,CASSLGRGLDNQPQHF
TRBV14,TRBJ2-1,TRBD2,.,TGTGCCAGCAGCCAAGGAGGGGGACTAGATGAGCAGTTCTTC,CASSQGGGLDEQFF
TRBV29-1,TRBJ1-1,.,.,TGCAGCGCAGAAACTAGAAGGAAAGCTTTCTTT,CSAETRRKAFF
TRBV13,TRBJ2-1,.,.,TGTGCCAGCAGCTCCTATCAGGGACAAGGGATGGGTGAGCAGTTCTTC,CASSSYQGQGMGEQFF
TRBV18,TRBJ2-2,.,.,TGTGCCAGCTCACCAATTCAGGGGCAAGTCGGGGAGCTGTTTTTT,CASSPIQGQVGELFF
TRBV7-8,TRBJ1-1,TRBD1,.,TGTGCCAGCAGCAAGGAGACAGGGTTGGTCACTGAAGCTTTCTTT,CASSKETGLVTEAFF
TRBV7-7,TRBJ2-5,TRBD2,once,TGTGCTAGCAGCTCGGGACTAGCTGGGGAGACCCAGTACTTC,CASSSGLAGETQYF
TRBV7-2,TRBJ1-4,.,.,TGTGCCAGCAGCCTGACGGACAGATGGAATGAAAAACTGTTTTTT,CASSLTDRWNEKLFF
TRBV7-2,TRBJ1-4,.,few,TGTGCCAGCAGCTTAGTGACAGGAGAAAAACTGTTTTTT,CASSLVTGEKLFF
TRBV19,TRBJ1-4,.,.,TGTGCCACCCAAACCATAGCTCAGACTAATGAAAAACTGTTTTTT,CATQTIAQTNEKLFF
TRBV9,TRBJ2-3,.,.,TGTGCCAGCAGCGTAGAGGAGAGCACAGATACGCAGTATTTT,CASSVEESTDTQYF
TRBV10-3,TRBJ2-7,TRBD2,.,TGTGCCATCAGTGGACTAGCGGGAGCTCGGGAGCAGTACTTC,CAISGLAGAREQYF